This section outlines one TCR beta chain sequence together with its context. Participant age was about 18 to 89 years, and participants resided in approximately 24 US areas. Cohort allocation depended upon clinical history that participants reported. The data are from a study of blood T cell repertoires in COVID-19. Overall study: The United States, Italy and Spain were the sources of the acute and convalescent COVID-19 samples.

Produced via immunoSEQ multiplex PCR; TCRdb's table is partial and in-frame only. The table lists 200,000 to 250,000 clones, 85% to 90% of them singletons, with around 16% in the top ten. The CDR3 is 13 amino acids. This sequence originates from a man aged 25 to 40 who had been exposed to COVID-19. The sample consisted of PBMCs or T cells enriched from blood (not recorded which). The chain employs TRBV21-1 and TRBJ1-2. TRBV21-1 represents a pseudogene. The CDR3 sequence is CASSPRSCGGYTF. In DNA form, the CDR3 reads TGTGCCAGCAGCCCCCGGAGTTGTGGAGGCTACACCTTC.